These 13 T cell receptor beta chains share one sample of origin, sequenced in a study of OX40 agonist ivuxolimab in advanced cancers. Using immunoSEQ multiplex PCR, the repertoire was profiled, and TCRdb retains in-frame clones only, with some absent. The sample lists fewer than 80,000 clones; over 65% were seen once. The sample here was CD4+ or CD8+ T cells sorted from blood, taken in a trial of the OX40 agonist ivuxolimab. The receptor set was obtained from an adult with an advanced solid tumor such as melanoma, head and neck, liver or kidney cancer.

The sample holds one count of this clone. The J gene is TRBJ2-7, the V gene TRBV25-1, with TRBD2 as a possible D gene (6 bases). The V and J ends lost 5 bases and 6 bases respectively, with 17 bases between them. CDR3 length: 14 residues. In germline, CDR1 is MGHDK, CDR2 SYGVNS. The CDR3 DNA reads TGTGCCAGCAGTCCCGGAGGAGGGGTAGGCGAGCAGTACTTC. It translates to CASSPGGGVGEQYF.

This rearrangement joins TRBV5-4 to TRBJ1-1; D remains unclear. CDR1 SGHNT and CDR2 YYREEE come from the germline V gene (reference sequence). This CDR3 is 13 amino acids long. Trimming cost V 4 bases and J 4 bases, with 11 bases left between them. CDR3 in DNA: TGTGCCAGCAGCCTTGGCGAGAGCACTGAAGCTTTCTTT. This encodes CASSLGESTEAFF.

The chain employs TRBV11-2 and TRBJ2-1; 8 positions match TRBD2. The junction had 6 bases not matched to a gene; V was cut back by 5 bases and J by 6 bases. Germline CDR1 is SGHAT and CDR2 is FQNNGV. CDR3 length: 14 amino acids. The CDR3 region has the DNA TGTGCCAGCAGCCCTCGACGGGGGGGCAATGAGCAGTTCTTC. Its protein is CASSPRRGGNEQFF.

This chain joins TRBV2 and TRBJ1-6, with D unclear. CDR3 length: 12 residues. V was pared by 4 bases and J by 8 bases, with 6 bases between. Looked up from germline, CDR1 is SNHLY and CDR2 is FYNNEI. The CDR3 spells CASSVGDSPLHF. CDR3 bases: TGTGCCAGCAGTGTCGGAGATTCACCCCTCCACTTT.

The chain carries TRBV18 and TRBJ2-7, with 8 nucleotides matching TRBD1. Germline trimming cut 6 bases from V and 7 bases from J; bases unmatched to any gene: 14. This CDR3 has 15 amino acids. Per germline, CDR1 KGHSH and CDR2 LQKENI. The CDR3 sequence: CASSPGQGGLSEQYF. The CDR3 DNA is TGTGCCAGCTCTCCCGGACAGGGAGGTTTGAGTGAGCAGTACTTC.

V gene TRBV4-3 combines with J gene TRBJ1-1; D might be TRBD1 (5 bases). Trimming took 1 base from V and 4 from J, leaving 13 bases between them. The germline V gene has CDR1 LGHNA and CDR2 YSLEER. The CDR3 totals 15 residues. Written as DNA, the CDR3 is TGCGCCAGCAGCCAAGTTTCCGGGGCCAGCACTGAAGCTTTCTTT. Encoded protein: CASSQVSGASTEAFF.

CDR3: CASSRTSGRVTYEQYF. The CDR3 coding sequence is TGTGCCAGCAGCAGGACTAGCGGGAGGGTCACCTACGAGCAGTACTTC. This rearrangement joins TRBV5-4 to TRBJ2-7; 15 nucleotides align to TRBD2. The V gene end was trimmed by 4 bases and the J gene end by 2 bases; junction bases not matched to a gene: 4. Germline CDR1 reads SGHNT; CDR2 reads YYREEE (reference sequence). CDR3 length: 16 residues. Variable domain in full (rest from reference TRBV5-4 and TRBJ2-7): ETGVTQSPTHLIKTRGQQVTLRCSSQSGHNTVSWYQQALGQGPQFIFQYYREEENGRGNFPPRFSGLQFPNYSSELNVNALELDDSALYLCASSRTSGRVTYEQYFGPGTRLTVT.

This clone was detected once. The chain joins TRBV7-9 to TRBJ1-2; D might be TRBD1 (5 bases). Germline CDR1 and CDR2: SEHNR and FQNEAQ (reference sequence). Trimming left V 7 bases short and J 9 bases short, with 21 bases between. CDR3 length: 14 residues. CDR3 amino acids: CASTPRAGGDRYTF. The CDR3, as DNA: TGTGCCAGCACCCCGAGGGCCGGGGGGGATCGCTACACCTTC.

V and J are TRBV5-4 and TRBJ2-7; 8 bases map to TRBD1. The CDR3 has 14 residues. With 2 bases clipped from V and 3 bases from J, the junction kept 4 bases outside the gene matches. In germline, CDR1 is SGHNT, CDR2 YYREEE (reference sequence). In nucleotides, the CDR3 is TGTGCCAGCAGCTTATCCGGACAGGGCTACGAGCAGTACTTC. The encoded protein is CASSLSGQGYEQYF.

The CDR3 coding sequence is TGTGCCTGGGGCAGGGTGTGGGCCGGGGAGCTGTTTTTT. This codes for CAWGRVWAGELFF. This chain uses TRBV30 with TRBJ2-2; a weak D match, TRBD1 (5 bases). The CDR3 covers 13 residues. Trimming shortened V by 5 bases and J by 6 bases, and 13 bases separated the two germline ends. Germline V gene lookup returns CDR1 GTSNPN and CDR2 SVGIG (reference sequence).

V is TRBV18 and J is TRBJ1-2, with D perhaps TRBD1 (5 bases). V dropped 1 base and J dropped 4 bases, with 13 bases sitting between them. Germline lookup yields CDR1 KGHSH and CDR2 LQKENI. The CDR3 is 15 amino acids. The CDR3: CASSPQVRVTYGYTF. The CDR3 coding sequence is TGTGCCAGCTCACCACAAGTCAGGGTAACCTATGGCTACACCTTC.

This chain connects TRBV27 to TRBJ1-5; unclear D gene. The germline gives CDR1 MNHEY, CDR2 SMNVEV (reference sequence). Trimming left V 8 bases short and J 4 bases short, with 15 bases between. The CDR3 runs to 14 residues. This CDR3 is CASSQPPRNQPQHF. The CDR3 DNA sequence: TGTGCCAGCTCACAACCCCCTAGGAATCAGCCCCAGCATTTT.

This clone was seen a single time. No DNA is shown, since the ends of the CDR3 on it are uncertain; the CDR3 is the one TCRdb lists. J is TRBJ2-3 and V is TRBV7-3; the table calls TRBD1, which could not be checked here. The CDR3 is 13 residues long, counting both termini. Per the germline V gene, CDR1 is SGHTA and CDR2 is FQGTGA. This chain's CDR3 is CASSFGQGDTQYF.